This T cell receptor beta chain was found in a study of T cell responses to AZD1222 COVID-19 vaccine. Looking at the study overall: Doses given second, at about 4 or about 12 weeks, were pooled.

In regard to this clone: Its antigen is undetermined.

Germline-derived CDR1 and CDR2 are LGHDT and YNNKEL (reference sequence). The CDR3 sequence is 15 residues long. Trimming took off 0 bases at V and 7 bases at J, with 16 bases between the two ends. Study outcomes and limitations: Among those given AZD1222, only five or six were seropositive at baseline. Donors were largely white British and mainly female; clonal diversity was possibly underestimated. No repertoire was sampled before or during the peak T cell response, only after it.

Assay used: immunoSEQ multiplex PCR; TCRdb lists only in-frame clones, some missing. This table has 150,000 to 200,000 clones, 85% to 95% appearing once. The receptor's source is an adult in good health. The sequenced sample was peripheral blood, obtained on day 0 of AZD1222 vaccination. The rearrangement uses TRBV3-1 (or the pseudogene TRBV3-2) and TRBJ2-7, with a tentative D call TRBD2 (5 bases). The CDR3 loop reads CASSQDLGPRREQYF. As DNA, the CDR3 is TGTGCCAGCAGCCAAGATTTAGGGCCCCGGAGGGAGCAGTACTTC.